This TCR beta chain is drawn from a study of shared clonotypes between healthy human individuals. Produced via immunoSEQ multiplex PCR; TCRdb's table is partial and in-frame only. This sample carries 2,100,000 or so clones, under 97% of them seen once, and the ten largest clones take roughly 0.13%. Points on this clone: Its specificity is unknown.

Germline V gene sequence: CDR1 MNHEY, CDR2 SVGAGI. The ends lost 6 bases at V and 8 bases at J; junction bases unmatched: 2. CDR3 length: 11 amino acids. All the donors were Caucasian adults who lived in Nashville, Tennessee. Regarding the study as a whole: Among a few donors, about 5% of naive CD4 clonotypes were found in common. Researchers sampled only blood; tissue repertoires likely differ.

V is TRBV6-5 and J is TRBJ1-1; 8 bases match TRBD1. Sample: naive CD4+ T cells sorted from blood. Subset: CD45RA+ positively selected. This TCR came from a man aged 18 to 29 in good health. CDR3 bases: TGTGCCAGCAGAGACAGGGGCGAAGCTTTCTTT. This translates into CASRDRGEAFF.